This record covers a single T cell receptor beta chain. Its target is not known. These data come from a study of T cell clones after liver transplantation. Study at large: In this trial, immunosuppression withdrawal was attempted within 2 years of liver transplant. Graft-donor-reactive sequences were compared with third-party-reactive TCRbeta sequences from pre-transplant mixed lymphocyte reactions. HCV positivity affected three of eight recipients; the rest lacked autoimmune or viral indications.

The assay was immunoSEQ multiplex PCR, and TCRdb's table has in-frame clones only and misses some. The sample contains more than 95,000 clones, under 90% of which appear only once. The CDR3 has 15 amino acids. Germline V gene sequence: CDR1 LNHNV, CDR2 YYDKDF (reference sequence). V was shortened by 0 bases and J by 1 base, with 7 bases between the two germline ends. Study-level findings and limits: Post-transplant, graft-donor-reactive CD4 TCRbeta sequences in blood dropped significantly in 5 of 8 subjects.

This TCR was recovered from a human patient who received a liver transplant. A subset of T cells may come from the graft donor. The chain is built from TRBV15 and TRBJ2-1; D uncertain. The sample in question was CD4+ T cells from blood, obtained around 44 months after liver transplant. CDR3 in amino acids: CATSRESQSYNEQFF. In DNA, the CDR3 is TGTGCCACCAGCAGAGAGTCTCAATCCTACAATGAGCAGTTCTTC.